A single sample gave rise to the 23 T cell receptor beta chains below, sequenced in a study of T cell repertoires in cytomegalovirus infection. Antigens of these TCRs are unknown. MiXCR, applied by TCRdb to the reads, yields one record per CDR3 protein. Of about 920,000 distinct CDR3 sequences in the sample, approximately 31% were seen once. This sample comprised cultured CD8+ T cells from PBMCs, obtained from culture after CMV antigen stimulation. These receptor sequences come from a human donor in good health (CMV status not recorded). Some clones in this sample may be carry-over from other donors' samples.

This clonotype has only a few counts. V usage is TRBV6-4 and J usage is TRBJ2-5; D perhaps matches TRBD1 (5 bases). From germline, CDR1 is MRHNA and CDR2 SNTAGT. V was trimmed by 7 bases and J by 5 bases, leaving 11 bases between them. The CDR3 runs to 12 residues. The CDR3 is CASNHRRETQYF. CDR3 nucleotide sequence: TGTGCCAGCAATCACAGGCGTGAGACCCAGTACTTC.

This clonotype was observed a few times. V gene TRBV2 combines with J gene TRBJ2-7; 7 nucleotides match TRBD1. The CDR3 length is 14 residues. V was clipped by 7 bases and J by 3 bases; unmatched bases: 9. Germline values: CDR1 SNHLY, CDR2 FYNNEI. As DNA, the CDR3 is TGTGCCAGCAACGCCGGTACAGGGGACTACGAGCAGTACGTC. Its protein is CASNAGTGDYEQYV.

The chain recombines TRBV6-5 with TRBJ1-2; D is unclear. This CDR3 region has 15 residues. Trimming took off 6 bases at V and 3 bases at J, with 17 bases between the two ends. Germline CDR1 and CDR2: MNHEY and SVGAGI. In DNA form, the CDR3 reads TGTGCCAGCAGCCCCAACTCTGGGCCTGACTATGGCTACACCTTC. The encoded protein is CASSPNSGPDYGYTF.

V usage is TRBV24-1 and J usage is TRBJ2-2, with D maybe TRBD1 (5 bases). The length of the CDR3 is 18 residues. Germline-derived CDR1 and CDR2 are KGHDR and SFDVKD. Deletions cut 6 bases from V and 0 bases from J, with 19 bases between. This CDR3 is CATSTPVSRASNTGELFF. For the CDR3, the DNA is TGTGCCACCAGTACCCCCGTAAGCAGGGCCTCGAACACCGGGGAGCTGTTTTTT.

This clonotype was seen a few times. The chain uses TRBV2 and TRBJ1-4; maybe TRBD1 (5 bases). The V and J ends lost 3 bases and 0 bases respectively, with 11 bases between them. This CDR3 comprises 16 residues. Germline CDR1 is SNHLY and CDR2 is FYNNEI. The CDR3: CASSEGVPSTNEKLFF. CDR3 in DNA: TGTGCCAGCAGTGAGGGGGTCCCCTCAACTAATGAAAAACTGTTTTTT.

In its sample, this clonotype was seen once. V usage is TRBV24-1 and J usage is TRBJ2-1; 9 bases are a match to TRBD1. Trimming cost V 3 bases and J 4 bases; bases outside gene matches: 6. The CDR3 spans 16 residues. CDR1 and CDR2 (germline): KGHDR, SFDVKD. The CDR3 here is CATSDNGQGFYNEQFF. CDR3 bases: TGTGCCACCAGTGATAACGGACAGGGGTTTTACAATGAGCAGTTCTTC.

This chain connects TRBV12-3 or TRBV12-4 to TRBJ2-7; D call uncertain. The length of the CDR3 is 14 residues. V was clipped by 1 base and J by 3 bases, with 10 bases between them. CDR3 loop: CASSLGSHNYEQYV. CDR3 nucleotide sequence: TGTGCCAGCAGTTTAGGGTCACACAACTACGAGCAGTACGTC.

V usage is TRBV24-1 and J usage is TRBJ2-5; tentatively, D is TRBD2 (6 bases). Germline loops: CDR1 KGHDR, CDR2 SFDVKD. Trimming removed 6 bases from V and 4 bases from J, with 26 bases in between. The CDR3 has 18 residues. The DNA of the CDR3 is TGTGCCACCAGTACCCGGTCGCCTACCGGGGACGGGGGAGAGACCCAGTACTTC. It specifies CATSTRSPTGDGGETQYF.

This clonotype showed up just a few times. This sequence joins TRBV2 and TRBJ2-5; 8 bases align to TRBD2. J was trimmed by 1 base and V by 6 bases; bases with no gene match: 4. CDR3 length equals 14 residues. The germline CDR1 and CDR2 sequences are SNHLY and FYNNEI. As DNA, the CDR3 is TGTGCCAGCAGCGATAGCGGGGCCCAAGAGACCCAGTACTTC. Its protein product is CASSDSGAQETQYF.

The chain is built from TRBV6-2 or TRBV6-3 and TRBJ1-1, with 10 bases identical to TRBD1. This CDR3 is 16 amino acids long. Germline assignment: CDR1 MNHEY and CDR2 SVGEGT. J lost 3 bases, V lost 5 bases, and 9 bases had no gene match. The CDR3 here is CASSARTGGPDTEAFF. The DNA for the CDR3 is TGTGCCAGCAGTGCCCGGACAGGGGGACCCGACACTGAAGCTTTCTTT.

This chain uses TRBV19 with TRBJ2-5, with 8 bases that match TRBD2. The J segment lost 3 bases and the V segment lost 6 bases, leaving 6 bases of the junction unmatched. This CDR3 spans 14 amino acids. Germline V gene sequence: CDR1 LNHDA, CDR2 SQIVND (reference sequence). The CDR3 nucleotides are TGTGCCAGTAGAGCGGGGGCCCAAAAAGAGACCCAGTACTTC. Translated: CASRAGAQKETQYF.

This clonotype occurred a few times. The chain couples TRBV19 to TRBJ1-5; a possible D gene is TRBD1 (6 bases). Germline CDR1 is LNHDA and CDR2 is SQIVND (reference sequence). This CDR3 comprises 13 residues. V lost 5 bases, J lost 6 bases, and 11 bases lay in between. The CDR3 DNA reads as TGTGCCAGTAGTGGGGGGGCCACTCAGCCCCAGCATTTT. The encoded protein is CASSGGATQPQHF.

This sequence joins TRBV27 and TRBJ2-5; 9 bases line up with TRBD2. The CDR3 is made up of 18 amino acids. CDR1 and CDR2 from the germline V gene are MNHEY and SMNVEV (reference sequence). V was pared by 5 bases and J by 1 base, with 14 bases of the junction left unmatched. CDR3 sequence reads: CASSPEASGVTLQETQYF. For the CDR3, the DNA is TGTGCCAGCAGTCCGGAGGCTAGCGGGGTTACACTCCAAGAGACCCAGTACTTC.

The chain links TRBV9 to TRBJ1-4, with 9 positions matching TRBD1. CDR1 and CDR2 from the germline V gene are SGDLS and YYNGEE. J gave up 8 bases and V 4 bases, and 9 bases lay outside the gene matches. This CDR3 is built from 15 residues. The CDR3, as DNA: TGTGCCAGCAGCCTCAAACAGGGGGCTAGGGAAAAACTGTTTTTT. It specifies CASSLKQGAREKLFF. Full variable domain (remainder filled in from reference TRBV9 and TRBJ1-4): DSGVTQTPKHLITATGQRVTLRCSPRSGDLSVYWYQQSLDQGLQFLIQYYNGEERAKGNILERFSAQQFPDLHSELNLSSLELGDSALYFCASSLKQGAREKLFFGSGTQLSVL.

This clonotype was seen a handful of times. Here the CDR3 reads CASSEGGDLGV. For the CDR3, the DNA is TGTGCCAGCAGTGAGGGGGGGGACTTAGGAGTC. This chain joins TRBV6-1 and TRBJ2-7, with TRBD2 identical over 7 bases. CDR1 and CDR2 (germline): MNHNS, SASEGT. This CDR3 contains 11 residues.

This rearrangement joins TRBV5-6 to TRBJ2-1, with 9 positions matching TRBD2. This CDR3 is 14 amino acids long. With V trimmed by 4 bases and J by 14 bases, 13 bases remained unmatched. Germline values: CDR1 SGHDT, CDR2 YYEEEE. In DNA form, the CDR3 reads TGTGCCAGCAGCCCGCCGGCGGGGGGGTTCGACGAGTTCTTC. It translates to CASSPPAGGFDEFF.

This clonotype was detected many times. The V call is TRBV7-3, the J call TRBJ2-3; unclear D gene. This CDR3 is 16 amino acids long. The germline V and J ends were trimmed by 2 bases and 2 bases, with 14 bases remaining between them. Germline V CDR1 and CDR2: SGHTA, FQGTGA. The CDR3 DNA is TGTGCCAGCAGCTTAGGGGTCAGGCCCATCACAGATACGCAGTATTTT. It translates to CASSLGVRPITDTQYF.

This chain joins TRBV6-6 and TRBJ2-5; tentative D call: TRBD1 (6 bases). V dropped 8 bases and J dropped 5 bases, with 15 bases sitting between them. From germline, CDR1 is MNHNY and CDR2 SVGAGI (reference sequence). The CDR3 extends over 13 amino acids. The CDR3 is CASGQGTLETQYF. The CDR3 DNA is TGTGCCAGCGGCCAGGGGACCCTGGAGACCCAGTACTTC.

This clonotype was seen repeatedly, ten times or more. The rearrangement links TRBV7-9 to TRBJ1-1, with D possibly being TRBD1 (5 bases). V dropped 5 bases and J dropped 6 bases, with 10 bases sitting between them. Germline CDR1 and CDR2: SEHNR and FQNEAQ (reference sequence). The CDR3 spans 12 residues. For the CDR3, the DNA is TGTGCCAGCAGCCATCGGACACCTGAAGCTTTCTTT. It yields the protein CASSHRTPEAFF.

CDR3 DNA: TGTGCCAGCAGTTCTCCTCGGGAGGGGAGCTCCTACGAGCAGTACGTC. It encodes CASSSPREGSSYEQYV. The chain uses TRBV6-2 or TRBV6-3 and TRBJ2-7; TRBD2 aligns across 8 bases. From germline, CDR1 is MNHEY and CDR2 SVGEGT. The junction had 8 bases not matched to a gene; V was cut back by 4 bases and J by 0 bases. This CDR3 spans 16 amino acids.

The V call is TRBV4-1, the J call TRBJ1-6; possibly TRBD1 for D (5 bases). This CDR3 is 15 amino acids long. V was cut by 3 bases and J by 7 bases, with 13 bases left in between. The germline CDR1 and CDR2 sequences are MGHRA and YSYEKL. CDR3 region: CASSHPGGGNSPLHF. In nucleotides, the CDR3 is TGCGCCAGCAGCCACCCCGGGGGGGGGAATTCACCCCTCCACTTT.

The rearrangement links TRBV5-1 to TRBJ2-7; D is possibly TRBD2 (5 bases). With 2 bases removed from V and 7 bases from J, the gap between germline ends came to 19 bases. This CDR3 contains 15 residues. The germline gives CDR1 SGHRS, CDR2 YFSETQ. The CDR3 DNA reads TGCGCCAGCAGCTTTACGGGGAATGGGTTACTGGAGCAGTACTTC. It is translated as CASSFTGNGLLEQYF.

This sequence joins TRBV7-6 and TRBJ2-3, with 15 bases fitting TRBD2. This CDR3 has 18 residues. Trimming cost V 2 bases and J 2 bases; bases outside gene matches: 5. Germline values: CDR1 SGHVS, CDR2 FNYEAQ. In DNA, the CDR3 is TGTGCCAGCAGCTTACGAGGGACTAGCGGGGGGCCCACAGATACGCAGTATTTT. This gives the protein CASSLRGTSGGPTDTQYF.